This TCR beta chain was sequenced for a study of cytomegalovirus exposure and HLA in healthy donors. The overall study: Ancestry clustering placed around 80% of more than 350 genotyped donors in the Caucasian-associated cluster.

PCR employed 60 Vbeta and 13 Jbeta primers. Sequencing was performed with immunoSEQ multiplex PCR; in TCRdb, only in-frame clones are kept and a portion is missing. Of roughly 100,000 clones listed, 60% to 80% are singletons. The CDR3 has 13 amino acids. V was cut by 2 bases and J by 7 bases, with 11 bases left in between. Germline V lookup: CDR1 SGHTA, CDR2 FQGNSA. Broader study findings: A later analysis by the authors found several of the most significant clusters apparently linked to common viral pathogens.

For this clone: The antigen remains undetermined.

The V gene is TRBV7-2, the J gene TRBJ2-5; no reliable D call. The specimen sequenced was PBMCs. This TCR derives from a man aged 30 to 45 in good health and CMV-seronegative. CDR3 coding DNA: TGTGCCAGCAGCTTACCATCCCCCGGGACCCAGTACTTC. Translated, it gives CASSLPSPGTQYF. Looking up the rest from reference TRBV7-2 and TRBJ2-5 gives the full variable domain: GAGVSQSPSNKVTEKGKDVELRCDPISGHTALYWYRQSLGQGLEFLIYFQGNSAPDKSGLPSDRFSAERTGGSVSTLTIQRTQQEDSAVYLCASSLPSPGTQYFGPGTRLLVL.